A selection of T cell receptor beta chains follows, all from one sample in a study of technical replicates of blood from a few donors. Assay used: immunoSEQ multiplex PCR; TCRdb lists only in-frame clones, some missing. The sample has tens of thousands of clones; almost 97% are singletons. The sample was T cells isolated from PBMCs. The source of these receptors is a human donor in good health. Each CDR3 is given with its conserved first and last residue. The order of the fields is V gene, clone size, D gene, CDR3 length, J gene, CDR3 DNA, CDR3 protein. D genes are given only for firm matches. Clone size, where shown, is once, few, many, or a class for clones that have expanded.

V: TRBV5-1
size: .
D: .
length: 16
J: TRBJ2-1
DNA: TGCGCCAGCAGCTCCCGACCTGACTCCTCCTACAATGAGCAGTTCTTC
CDR3: CASSSRPDSSYNEQFF

V: TRBV5-1
size: .
D: .
length: 13
J: TRBJ2-2
DNA: TGCGCCAGCAAGGAGGGGCCCACCGGGGAGCTGTTTTTT
CDR3: CASKEGPTGELFF

V: TRBV7-9
size: .
D: TRBD2
length: 15
J: TRBJ2-1
DNA: TGTGCCAGCAGGATCGGACTAGCGGGATACAATGAGCAGTTCTTC
CDR3: CASRIGLAGYNEQFF

V: TRBV9
size: .
D: TRBD2
length: 14
J: TRBJ2-2
DNA: TGTGCCAGCAGCCCAGACGGTAGCGGGGTCGCGCTGTTTTTT
CDR3: CASSPDGSGVALFF

V: TRBV4-1
size: .
D: .
length: 16
J: TRBJ2-5
DNA: TGCGCCAGCAGCCAGATGGGGCAGGCGGCGTGGGAGACCCAGTACTTC
CDR3: CASSQMGQAAWETQYF

V: TRBV6-5
size: .
D: .
length: 16
J: TRBJ2-1
DNA: TGTGCCAGCAGTTACTCGCGGCTGCCCTCCTACAATGAGCAGTTCTTC
CDR3: CASSYSRLPSYNEQFF

V: TRBV29-1
size: .
D: .
length: 13
J: TRBJ2-3
DNA: TGCAGCGTTGTTTTGGCTTACACAGATACGCAGTATTTT
CDR3: CSVVLAYTDTQYF

V: TRBV27
size: .
D: TRBD1
length: 13
J: TRBJ1-1
DNA: TGTGCCAGCCGACAGGGGACGAGGCCTGAAGCTTTCTTT
CDR3: CASRQGTRPEAFF

V: TRBV25-1
size: .
D: TRBD1
length: 16
J: TRBJ2-3
DNA: TGTGCCAGCAGTGAAGGACAGGGGCTTATCGGAGATACGCAGTATTTT
CDR3: CASSEGQGLIGDTQYF

V: TRBV6-5
size: .
D: .
length: 14
J: TRBJ2-1
DNA: TGTGCCAGCAGTTACTCTTCTCAGTACAATGAGCAGTTCTTC
CDR3: CASSYSSQYNEQFF

V: TRBV25-1
size: .
D: .
length: 14
J: TRBJ2-1
DNA: TGTGCCAGCAGATCCCAAGGGGTCTACAATGAGCAGTTCTTC
CDR3: CASRSQGVYNEQFF

V: TRBV6-1
size: .
D: TRBD1
length: 13
J: TRBJ2-7
DNA: TGTGCCAGCAGTGGGACAGGAACCTACGAGCAGTACTTC
CDR3: CASSGTGTYEQYF

V: TRBV6-1
size: once
D: .
length: 12
J: TRBJ2-5
DNA: TGTGCCAGCAGACCGGGTTACGAGACCCAGTACTTC
CDR3: CASRPGYETQYF

V: TRBV28
size: .
D: .
length: 11
J: TRBJ1-1
DNA: TGTGCCAGCGAAGCGGTCACTGAAGCTTTCTTT
CDR3: CASEAVTEAFF

V: TRBV4-1
size: .
D: TRBD1
length: 16
J: TRBJ2-7
DNA: TGCGCCAGCAGCCAAGACCCGGGACAGGGGCATTACGAGCAGTACTTC
CDR3: CASSQDPGQGHYEQYF

V: TRBV4-2
size: .
D: .
length: 17
J: TRBJ1-1
DNA: TGTGCCAGCAGCCAACGACGGGGAAGAGGGATGAACACTGAAGCTTTCTTT
CDR3: CASSQRRGRGMNTEAFF

V: TRBV9
size: .
D: TRBD1
length: 16
J: TRBJ2-1
DNA: TGTGCCAGCAGACGAGGGGGACAGGGGGCCTACAATGAGCAGTTCTTC
CDR3: CASRRGGQGAYNEQFF

V: TRBV30
size: .
D: .
length: 12
J: TRBJ1-5
DNA: TGTGCCTGGAGTGAGGGGGTTCAGCCCCAGCATTTT
CDR3: CAWSEGVQPQHF

V: TRBV28
size: .
D: .
length: 16
J: TRBJ2-7
DNA: TGTGCCAGCAGTTTATCAGGCGACGGGAAGGGCTACGAGCAGTACTTC
CDR3: CASSLSGDGKGYEQYF

V: TRBV29-1
size: .
D: .
length: 11
J: TRBJ1-1
DNA: TGCAGCGTTGAAACGGACACTGAAGCTTTCTTT
CDR3: CSVETDTEAFF

V: TRBV19
size: .
D: TRBD2
length: 15
J: TRBJ2-1
DNA: TGTGCCAGTAGCCTCCTAGCTAGCGGGGGGGACAGACAGTTCTTC
CDR3: CASSLLASGGDRQFF

V: TRBV4-1
size: .
D: TRBD1
length: 16
J: TRBJ2-7
DNA: TGCGCCAGCAGCCAAGACCCACTGGACAGGGGGTACGAGCAGTACTTC
CDR3: CASSQDPLDRGYEQYF

V: TRBV29-1
size: .
D: .
length: 12
J: TRBJ2-1
DNA: TGCAGCGTACTAAGCTCCTACAATGAGCAGTTCTTC
CDR3: CSVLSSYNEQFF

V: TRBV6-4
size: .
D: TRBD1
length: 15
J: TRBJ1-6
DNA: TGTGCCAGCAGCCCTCGGACAGGAGGAGATTCACCCCTCCACTTT
CDR3: CASSPRTGGDSPLHF

V: TRBV18
size: once
D: TRBD1
length: 15
J: TRBJ2-1
DNA: TGTGCCAGCTCACCCAACAGGGGGCCAGCGGATGAGCAGTTCTTC
CDR3: CASSPNRGPADEQFF

V: TRBV4-1
size: .
D: .
length: 14
J: TRBJ1-2
DNA: TGCGCCAGCAGCCAAGCCCCGTCGGACTATGGCTACACCTTC
CDR3: CASSQAPSDYGYTF

V: TRBV4-1
size: .
D: .
length: 16
J: TRBJ2-7
DNA: TGCGCCAGCAGCCACGGTGGGGGGGGCGTATCCTACGAGCAGTACTTC
CDR3: CASSHGGGGVSYEQYF

V: TRBV29-1
size: .
D: .
length: 14
J: TRBJ2-5
DNA: TGCAGCGTGGGTTACTATTCGTTGGAAGAGACCCAGTACTTC
CDR3: CSVGYYSLEETQYF

V: TRBV6-5
size: .
D: .
length: 16
J: TRBJ2-5
DNA: TGTGCCAGCAGTTACGCCCCCCCCAGCGGACAAGAGACCCAGTACTTC
CDR3: CASSYAPPSGQETQYF

V: TRBV28
size: .
D: .
length: 18
J: TRBJ2-7
DNA: TGTGCCAGCAGTTTTCCGACCCTGGGGGTACTAGCATCCTACGAGCAGTACTTC
CDR3: CASSFPTLGVLASYEQYF

V: TRBV2
size: once
D: .
length: 13
J: TRBJ1-2
DNA: TGTGCCAGCTCCAACCACAACAACTATGGCTACACCTTC
CDR3: CASSNHNNYGYTF

V: TRBV2
size: once
D: .
length: 16
J: TRBJ1-1
DNA: TGTGCCAGCAGTGAAGAGATTGGAGTAATGAACACTGAAGCTTTCTTT
CDR3: CASSEEIGVMNTEAFF

V: TRBV13
size: .
D: TRBD1
length: 16
J: TRBJ1-2
DNA: TGTGCCAGCAGCTACCGGGACAGGGTGAGGGGTTCTAGCTACACCTTC
CDR3: CASSYRDRVRGSSYTF

V: TRBV10-3
size: .
D: TRBD1
length: 16
J: TRBJ2-7
DNA: TGTGCCATCAGTGAGCCTCAGGGGGCTAACTCCTACGAGCAGTACTTC
CDR3: CAISEPQGANSYEQYF

V: TRBV30
size: .
D: .
length: 13
J: TRBJ2-5
DNA: TGTGCCTGGAGAGGAGGGACCTCCCGGACCCAGTACTTC
CDR3: CAWRGGTSRTQYF

V: TRBV7-9
size: .
D: TRBD1
length: 15
J: TRBJ2-7
DNA: TGTGCCAGCAGCCGACAGGGAAGGGGCGACTACGAGCAGTACTTC
CDR3: CASSRQGRGDYEQYF

V: TRBV27
size: .
D: TRBD2
length: 17
J: TRBJ2-2
DNA: TGTGCCAGCAGTTTGGGGCTAGCGGGGGGGCACGCCGGGGAGCTGTTTTTT
CDR3: CASSLGLAGGHAGELFF

V: TRBV7-8
size: .
D: .
length: 15
J: TRBJ1-5
DNA: TGTGCCAGCAGCCCACGAATAGTGGGGCATCAGCCCCAGCATTTT
CDR3: CASSPRIVGHQPQHF

V: TRBV19
size: .
D: .
length: 13
J: TRBJ2-5
DNA: TGTGCCAGTAGTAGGCAGGGTCCGGAGACCCAGTACTTC
CDR3: CASSRQGPETQYF

V: TRBV6-4
size: .
D: TRBD2
length: 16
J: TRBJ2-1
DNA: TGTGCCAGCAGTGACCTTGCGGGGGGGCCGTACAATGAGCAGTTCTTC
CDR3: CASSDLAGGPYNEQFF

V: TRBV18
size: .
D: TRBD2
length: 16
J: TRBJ2-5
DNA: TGTGCCAGCTCACCATCAAGCGGGAGCCCCAGAGAGACCCAGTACTTC
CDR3: CASSPSSGSPRETQYF

V: TRBV5-6
size: .
D: TRBD2
length: 14
J: TRBJ2-4
DNA: TGTGCCAGCAGCCGGCTAGCGGGAGGAAACATTCAGTACTTC
CDR3: CASSRLAGGNIQYF

V: TRBV6-5
size: once
D: .
length: 13
J: TRBJ1-1
DNA: TGTGCCAGCAGTTCGACGCGGGGGGGGGAAGCTTTCTTT
CDR3: CASSSTRGGEAFF

V: TRBV10-1
size: few
D: .
length: 16
J: TRBJ1-4
DNA: TGCGACCCGCACCGGGACATTCTATTGACTAATGAAAAACTGTTTTTT
CDR3: CDPHRDILLTNEKLFF

V: TRBV9
size: .
D: TRBD2
length: 16
J: TRBJ2-1
DNA: TGTGCCAGCAGCCTCCGGACTAGCGGGTTTGACAATGAGCAGTTCTTC
CDR3: CASSLRTSGFDNEQFF

V: TRBV19
size: once
D: TRBD2
length: 15
J: TRBJ2-1
DNA: TGTGCCAGTAGTATAAGCGGGAGGGTGCGGAATGAGCAGTTCTTC
CDR3: CASSISGRVRNEQFF

V: TRBV7-9
size: .
D: TRBD1
length: 14
J: TRBJ2-7
DNA: TGTGCCAGCAGTTTACCGGGACAGCTCTACGAGCAGTACTTC
CDR3: CASSLPGQLYEQYF

V: TRBV5-1
size: .
D: .
length: 17
J: TRBJ2-1
DNA: TGCGCCAGCACCCTGGGAATACAGGGAGGGGACTACAATGAGCAGTTCTTC
CDR3: CASTLGIQGGDYNEQFF